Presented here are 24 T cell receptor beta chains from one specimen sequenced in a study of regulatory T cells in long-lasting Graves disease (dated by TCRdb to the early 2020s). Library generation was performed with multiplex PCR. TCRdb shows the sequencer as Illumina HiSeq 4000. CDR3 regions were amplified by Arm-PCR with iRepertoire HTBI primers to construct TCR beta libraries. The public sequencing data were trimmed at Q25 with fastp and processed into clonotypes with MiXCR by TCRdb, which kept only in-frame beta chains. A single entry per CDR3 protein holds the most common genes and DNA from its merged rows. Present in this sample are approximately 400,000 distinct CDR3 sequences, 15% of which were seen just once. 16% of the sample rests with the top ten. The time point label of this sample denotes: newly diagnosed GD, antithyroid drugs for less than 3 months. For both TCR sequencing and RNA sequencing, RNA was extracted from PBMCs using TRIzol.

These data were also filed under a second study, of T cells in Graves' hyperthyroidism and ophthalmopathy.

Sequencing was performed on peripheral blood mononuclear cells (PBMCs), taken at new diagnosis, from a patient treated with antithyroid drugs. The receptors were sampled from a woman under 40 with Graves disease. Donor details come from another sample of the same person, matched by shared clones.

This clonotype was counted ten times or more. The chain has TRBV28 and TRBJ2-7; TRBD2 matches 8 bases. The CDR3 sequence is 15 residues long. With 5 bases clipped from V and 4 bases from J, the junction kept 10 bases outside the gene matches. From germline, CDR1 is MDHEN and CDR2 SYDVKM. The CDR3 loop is CASSPGGGQSYEQYF. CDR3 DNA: TGTGCCAGCAGTCCGGGAGGGGGGCAGTCGTACGAGCAGTACTTC.

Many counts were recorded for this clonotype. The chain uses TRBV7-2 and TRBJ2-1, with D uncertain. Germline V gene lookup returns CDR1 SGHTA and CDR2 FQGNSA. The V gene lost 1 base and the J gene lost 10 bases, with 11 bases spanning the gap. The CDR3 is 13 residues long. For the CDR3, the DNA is TGTGCCAGCAGCTTAGGACTCCAGTGGGAGCAGTTCTTC. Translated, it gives CASSLGLQWEQFF. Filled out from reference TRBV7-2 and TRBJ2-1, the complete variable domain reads GAGVSQSPSNKVTEKGKDVELRCDPISGHTALYWYRQSLGQGLEFLIYFQGNSAPDKSGLPSDRFSAERTGGSVSTLTIQRTQQEDSAVYLCASSLGLQWEQFFGPGTRLTVL.

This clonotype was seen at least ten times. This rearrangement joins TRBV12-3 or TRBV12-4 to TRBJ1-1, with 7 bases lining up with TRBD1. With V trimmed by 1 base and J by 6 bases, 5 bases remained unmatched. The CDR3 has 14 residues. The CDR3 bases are TGTGCCAGCAGTTTAGGACAGGGAGTGGCTGAAGCTTTCTTT. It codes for CASSLGQGVAEAFF.

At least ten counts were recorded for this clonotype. CDR3 residues: CASSQGQGRGDTQYF. The CDR3 nucleotides are TGTGCCAGCAGCCAGGGACAGGGGCGAGGAGATACGCAGTATTTT. V and J are TRBV3-1 and TRBJ2-3; 10 positions match TRBD1. This CDR3 has 15 residues. Per the germline V gene, CDR1 is LGHDT and CDR2 is YNNKEL (reference sequence). Trimming removed 3 bases from V and 5 bases from J; junction bases left unmatched: 5.

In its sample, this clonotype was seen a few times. This CDR3 reads CASSYSAGPNQPQHF. The DNA of the CDR3 is TGTGCCAGCAGTTATTCGGCAGGGCCAAATCAGCCCCAGCATTTT. The chain carries TRBV6-2 or TRBV6-3 and TRBJ1-5; perhaps TRBD1 as D (5 bases). CDR1 and CDR2 (germline): MNHEY, SVGEGT. With 3 bases removed from V and 4 bases from J, the gap between germline ends came to 13 bases. This CDR3 is 15 amino acids long.

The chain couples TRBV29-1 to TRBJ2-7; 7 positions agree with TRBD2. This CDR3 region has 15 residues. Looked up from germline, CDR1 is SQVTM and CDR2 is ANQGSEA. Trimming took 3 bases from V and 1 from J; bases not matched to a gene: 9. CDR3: CSVDFRTRTSYEQYF. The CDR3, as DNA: TGCAGCGTTGATTTCCGGACTAGAACATCCTACGAGCAGTACTTC.

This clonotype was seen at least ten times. The DNA of the CDR3 is TGTGCCAGCAGCCAAGATCGCGGACTAGCGGTCTACGAGCAGTACTTC. Its translation is CASSQDRGLAVYEQYF. The chain couples TRBV3-1 to TRBJ2-7, with 10 positions matching TRBD2. Germline trimming cut 0 bases from V and 3 bases from J; bases unmatched to any gene: 5. Germline V gene lookup returns CDR1 LGHDT and CDR2 YNNKEL (reference sequence). The CDR3 is 16 residues long.

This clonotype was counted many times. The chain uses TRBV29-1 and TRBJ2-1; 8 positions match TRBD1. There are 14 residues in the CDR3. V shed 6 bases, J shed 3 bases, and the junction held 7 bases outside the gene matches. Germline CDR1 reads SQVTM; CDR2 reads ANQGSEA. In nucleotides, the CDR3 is TGCAGCGTCGATGGACAGGGCCTCTACAATGAGCAGTTCTTC. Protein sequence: CSVDGQGLYNEQFF.

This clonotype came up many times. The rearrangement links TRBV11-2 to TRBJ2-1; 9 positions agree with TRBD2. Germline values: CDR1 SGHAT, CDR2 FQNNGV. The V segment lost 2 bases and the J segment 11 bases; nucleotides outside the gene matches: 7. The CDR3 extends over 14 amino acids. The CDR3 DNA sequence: TGTGCCAGCAGCTTATCCGCTAGCGGGACCCAGCAGTTCTTC. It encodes CASSLSASGTQQFF.

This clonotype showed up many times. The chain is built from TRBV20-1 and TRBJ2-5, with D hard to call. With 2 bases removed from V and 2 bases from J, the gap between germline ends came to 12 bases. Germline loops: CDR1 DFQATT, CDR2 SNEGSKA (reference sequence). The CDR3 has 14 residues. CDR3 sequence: CSARPLGPQETQYF. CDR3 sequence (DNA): TGCAGTGCTAGACCCCTCGGACCGCAAGAGACCCAGTACTTC.

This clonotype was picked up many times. This CDR3 reads CASSPRGAITGELFF. CDR3 coding DNA: TGTGCCAGCTCACCAAGGGGGGCCATCACCGGGGAGCTGTTTTTT. The chain couples TRBV18 to TRBJ2-2, with D possibly called TRBD1 or TRBD2 (6 bases each). The CDR3 is 15 amino acids. Per germline, CDR1 KGHSH and CDR2 LQKENI. V lost 2 bases, J lost 4 bases, and 11 bases lay in between.

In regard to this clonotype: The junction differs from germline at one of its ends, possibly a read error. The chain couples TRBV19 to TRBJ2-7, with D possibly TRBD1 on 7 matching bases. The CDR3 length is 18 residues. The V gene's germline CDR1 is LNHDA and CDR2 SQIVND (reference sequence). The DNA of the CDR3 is TGTGCCAGTAACGGATCGCGGCAGGGGGGCCACAGCTCCTACGAGCGGTACTTC. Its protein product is CASNGSRQGGHSSYERYF.

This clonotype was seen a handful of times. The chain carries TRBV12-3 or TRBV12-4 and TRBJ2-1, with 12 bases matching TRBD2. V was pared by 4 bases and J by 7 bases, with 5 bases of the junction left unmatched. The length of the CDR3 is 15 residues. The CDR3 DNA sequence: TGTGCCAGCAGTTCAACTAGCGGGAGGAGGAATGAGCAGTTCTTC. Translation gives CASSSTSGRRNEQFF.

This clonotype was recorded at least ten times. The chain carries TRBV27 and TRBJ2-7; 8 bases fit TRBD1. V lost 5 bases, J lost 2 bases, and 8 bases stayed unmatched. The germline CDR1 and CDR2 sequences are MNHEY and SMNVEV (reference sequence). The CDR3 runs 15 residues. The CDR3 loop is CASSTHGQGTYEQYF. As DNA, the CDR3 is TGTGCCAGCAGTACTCACGGACAGGGTACCTACGAGCAGTACTTC.

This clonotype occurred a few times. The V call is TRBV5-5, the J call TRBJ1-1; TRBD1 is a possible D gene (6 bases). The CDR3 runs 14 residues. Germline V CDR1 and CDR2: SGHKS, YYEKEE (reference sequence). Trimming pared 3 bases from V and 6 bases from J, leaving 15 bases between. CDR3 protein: CASSWGGPPSEAFF. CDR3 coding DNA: TGTGCCAGCAGCTGGGGGGGGCCTCCATCTGAAGCTTTCTTT.

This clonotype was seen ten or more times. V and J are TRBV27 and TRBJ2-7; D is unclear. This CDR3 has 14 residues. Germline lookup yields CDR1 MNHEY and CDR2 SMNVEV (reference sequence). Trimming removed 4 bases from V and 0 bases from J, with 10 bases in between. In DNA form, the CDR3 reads TGTGCCAGCAGTTACGGCCCTAGCTCCTACGAGCAGTACTTC. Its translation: CASSYGPSSYEQYF.

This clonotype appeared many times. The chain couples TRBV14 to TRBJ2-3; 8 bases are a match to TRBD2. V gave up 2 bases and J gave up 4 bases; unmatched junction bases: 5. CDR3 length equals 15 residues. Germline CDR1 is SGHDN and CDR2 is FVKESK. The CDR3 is CASSQWTSPPDTQYF. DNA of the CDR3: TGTGCCAGCAGCCAATGGACTAGCCCCCCAGATACGCAGTATTTT. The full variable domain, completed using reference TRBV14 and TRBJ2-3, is EAGVTQFPSHSVIEKGQTVTLRCDPISGHDNLYWYRRVMGKEIKFLLHFVKESKQDESGMPNNRFLAERTGGTYSTLKVQPAELEDSGVYFCASSQWTSPPDTQYFGPGTRLTVL.

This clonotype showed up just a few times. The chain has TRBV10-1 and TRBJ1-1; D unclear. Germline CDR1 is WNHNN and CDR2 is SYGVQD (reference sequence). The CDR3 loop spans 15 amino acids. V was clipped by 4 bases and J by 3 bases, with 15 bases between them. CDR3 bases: TGCGCCAGCAGTGGGGCCAGCAGGTTGGACACTGAAGCTTTCTTT. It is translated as CASSGASRLDTEAFF.

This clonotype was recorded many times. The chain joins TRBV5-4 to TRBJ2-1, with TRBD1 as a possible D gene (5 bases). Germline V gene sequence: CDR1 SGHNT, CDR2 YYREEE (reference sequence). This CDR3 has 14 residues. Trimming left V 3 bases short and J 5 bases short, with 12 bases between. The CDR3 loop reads CASSWAGPNNEQFF. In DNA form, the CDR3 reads TGTGCCAGCAGCTGGGCAGGGCCGAACAATGAGCAGTTCTTC.

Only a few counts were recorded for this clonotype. The CDR3 DNA reads as TGTGCCAGCAGTTTGAGTAGCGGGGGCTCCTACGAGCAGTACTTC. This encodes CASSLSSGGSYEQYF. The V and J genes are TRBV12-3 or TRBV12-4 and TRBJ2-7; 9 nucleotides agree with TRBD2. V shed 3 bases and J 0 bases; nucleotides not matched to a gene: 3. The length of the CDR3 is 15 residues.

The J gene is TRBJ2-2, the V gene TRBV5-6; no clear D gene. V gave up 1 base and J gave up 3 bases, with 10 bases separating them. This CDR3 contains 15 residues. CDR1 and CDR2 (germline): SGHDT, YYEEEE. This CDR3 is CASSLIGLYTGELFF. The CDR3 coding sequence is TGTGCCAGCAGCTTGATCGGCCTATACACCGGGGAGCTGTTTTTT.

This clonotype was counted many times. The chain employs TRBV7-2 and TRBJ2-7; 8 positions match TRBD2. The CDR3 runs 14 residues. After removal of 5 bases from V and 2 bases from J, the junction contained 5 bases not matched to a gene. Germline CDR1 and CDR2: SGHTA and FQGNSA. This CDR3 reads CASSQGLGPYEQYF. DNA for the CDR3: TGTGCCAGCAGCCAGGGACTAGGTCCCTACGAGCAGTACTTC.

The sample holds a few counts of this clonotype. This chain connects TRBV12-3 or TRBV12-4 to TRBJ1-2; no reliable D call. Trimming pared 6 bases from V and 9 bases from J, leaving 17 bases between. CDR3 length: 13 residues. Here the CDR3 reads CASSQETLLRYTF. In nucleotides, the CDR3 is TGTGCCAGCAGCCAAGAGACACTTCTTCGCTACACCTTC.

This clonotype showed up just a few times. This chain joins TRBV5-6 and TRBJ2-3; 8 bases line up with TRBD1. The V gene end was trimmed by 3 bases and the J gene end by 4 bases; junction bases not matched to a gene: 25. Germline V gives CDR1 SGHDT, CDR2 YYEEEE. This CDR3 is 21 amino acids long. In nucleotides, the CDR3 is TGTGCCAGCAGCTGGGGAGAGGGCAGGGGGCCAGCTTTCACCTCCTCAGATACGCAGTATTTT. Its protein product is CASSWGEGRGPAFTSSDTQYF.